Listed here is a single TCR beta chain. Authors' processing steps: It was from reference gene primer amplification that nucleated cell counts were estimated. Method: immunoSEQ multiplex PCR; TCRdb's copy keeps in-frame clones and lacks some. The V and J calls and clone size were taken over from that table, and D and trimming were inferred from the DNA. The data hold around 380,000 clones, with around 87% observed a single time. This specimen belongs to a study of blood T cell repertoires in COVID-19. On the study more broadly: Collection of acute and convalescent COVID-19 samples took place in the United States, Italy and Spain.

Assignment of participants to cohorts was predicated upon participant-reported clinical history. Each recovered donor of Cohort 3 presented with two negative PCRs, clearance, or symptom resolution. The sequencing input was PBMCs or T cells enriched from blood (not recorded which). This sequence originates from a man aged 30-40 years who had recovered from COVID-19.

CDR3 nucleotides: TGCAGCGTGGCTCAGGGGTGGGGGACTGAAGCTTTCTTT. Translation: CSVAQGWGTEAFF. The gene calls are TRBV29-1 and TRBJ1-1; D possibly corresponds to TRBD1 (6 bases). The germline V gene encodes CDR1 SQVTM and CDR2 ANQGSEA. This CDR3 comprises 13 residues. Trimming removed 6 bases from V and 5 bases from J, with 16 bases in between. Filled out from reference TRBV29-1 and TRBJ1-1, the complete variable domain reads SAVISQKPSRDICQRGTSLTIQCQVDSQVTMMFWYRQQPGQSLTLIATANQGSEATYESGFVIDKFPISRPNLTFSTLTVSNMSPEDSSIYLCSVAQGWGTEAFFGQGTRLTVV.